The 31 T cell receptor beta chains listed next were all sequenced from one sample in a study of metastatic and nonmetastatic thyroid tumors. Using MiXCR, TCRdb re-called clones from the PCR reads. Of 21,000 or so clones listed, 9.5% to 13% are singletons. Not a single patient had been given any form of treatment at any point before undergoing thyroid surgery. Sequenced sample: blood. The receptors shown here come from a female donor with papillary thyroid cancer or a benign thyroid nodule (not recorded which). Some clones in this sample may be carry-over from other donors' samples.

This clone came up a few times. This sequence joins TRBV18 and TRBJ2-1, with D possibly being TRBD1 or TRBD2 (5 bases each). Germline V gene data show CDR1 as KGHSH and CDR2 as LQKENI. The V and J ends lost 3 bases and 10 bases respectively, with 16 bases between them. The CDR3 is made up of 14 amino acids. This CDR3 reads CASSPGPDGREQFF. Written as DNA, the CDR3 is TGTGCCAGCTCACCGGGACCCGACGGGCGGGAGCAGTTCTTC. Looking up the rest from reference TRBV18 and TRBJ2-1 gives the full variable domain: NAGVMQNPRHLVRRRGQEARLRCSPMKGHSHVYWYRQLPEEGLKFMVYLQKENIIDESGMPKERFSAEFPKEGPSILRIQQVVRGDSAAYFCASSPGPDGREQFFGPGTRLTVL.

With respect to this clone: The CDR3 end shows no conserved phenylalanine or tryptophan, and so a read error is likely. The gene calls are TRBV28 and TRBJ1-6; D is undetermined. The CDR3 covers 12 residues. Germline V gene data show CDR1 as MDHEN and CDR2 as SYDVKM. CDR3 DNA: TGTGCCAGCAGTTCGCCCCACTCACACCTCCACCTT. Its protein product is CASSSPHSHLHL.

In regard to this clone: This could be a read error, since a much larger clone is one nucleotide away. This sample includes further DNA sequences coding for the same CDR3. The V gene is TRBV20-1, the J gene TRBJ2-3; perhaps TRBD2 as D (5 bases). This CDR3 is built from 11 residues. In germline, CDR1 is DFQATT, CDR2 SNEGSKA (reference sequence). The CDR3 sequence is CSASTGDTQYF. The DNA for the CDR3 is TGCAGTGCTAGTACCGGGGATACTCAGTATTTT.

Remarks on this clone: The germline gene is not matched at one end of the junction; a read error may be the cause. The gene calls are TRBV5-1 and TRBJ2-2; D may match TRBD1 or TRBD2 (5 bases each). The CDR3 sequence is 15 residues long. Germline V gene data show CDR1 as SGHRS and CDR2 as YFSETQ. In DNA form, the CDR3 reads TGCGCCAGCAGCCGGGTGGTAACGGACACCGGGGAGCCGTTTTTT. It specifies CASSRVVTDTGEPFF.

This clone was counted at least ten times. This chain links TRBV12-3 or TRBV12-4 with TRBJ2-1; D is undetermined. V was clipped by 1 base and J by 3 bases, with 7 bases between them. CDR3 size: 14 residues. CDR3 nucleotides: TGTGCCAGCAGTTTAGACGTCAACTACAATGAGCAGTTCTTC. Translating gives CASSLDVNYNEQFF.

This clone was detected many times. This clone may be a read error of a much larger clone one base away. The genes are TRBV12-3 or TRBV12-4 and TRBJ2-2, with 10 bases aligning to TRBD2. The CDR3 is 15 amino acids. This chain's CDR3 is CACSLQAGGPGELFF. The CDR3 DNA is TGTGCCTGCAGTTTACAAGCGGGAGGGCCCGGGGAGCTGTTTTTT.

This clone was counted many times. V gene TRBV11-2 combines with J gene TRBJ1-1, with 7 bases identical to TRBD1. V shed 2 bases and J 4 bases; nucleotides not matched to a gene: 7. This CDR3 spans 15 amino acids. Germline V CDR1 and CDR2: SGHAT, FQNNGV. CDR3 residues: CASSLSSAGGTEAFF. The CDR3 nucleotides are TGTGCCAGCAGCTTATCGTCCGCAGGGGGCACTGAAGCTTTCTTT.

This clone was recorded at least ten times. The V and J genes are TRBV11-2 and TRBJ2-3; D is undetermined. This CDR3 has 13 residues. Looked up from germline, CDR1 is SGHAT and CDR2 is FQNNGV. The V and J ends lost 1 base and 8 bases respectively, with 10 bases between them. This CDR3 reads CASSLGVAGTQYF. The CDR3 bases are TGTGCCAGCAGCTTAGGCGTAGCTGGTACGCAGTATTTT. Looking up the rest from reference TRBV11-2 and TRBJ2-3 gives the full variable domain: EAGVAQSPRYKIIEKRQSVAFWCNPISGHATLYWYQQILGQGPKLLIQFQNNGVVDDSQLPKDRFSAERLKGVDSTLKIQPAKLEDSAVYLCASSLGVAGTQYFGPGTRLTVL.

This clone is medium-sized by share. The chain has TRBV28 and TRBJ2-7; TRBD2 matches 10 bases. The CDR3 is made up of 17 amino acids. Unmatched junction bases numbered 8, after V lost 3 bases and J lost 0 bases. The germline V gene encodes CDR1 MDHEN and CDR2 SYDVKM. CDR3 DNA: TGTGCCAGCAGTTTCTCCTTCCTAGCGGGGGACTCCTACGAGCAGTACTTC. It encodes CASSFSFLAGDSYEQYF.

This clone was seen many times. The CDR3 DNA follows: TGTGCCAGCAGTCGAGCAGGACAGGGGGCTAATCAGCCCCAGCATTTT. Translation gives CASSRAGQGANQPQHF. The rearrangement joins TRBV6-1 to TRBJ1-5; 11 bases fit TRBD1. This CDR3 spans 16 amino acids. Germline V gives CDR1 MNHNS, CDR2 SASEGT. Trimming at V came to 5 bases and at J to 4 bases, leaving 7 bases not matched to a gene.

This clone was observed many times. The V gene is TRBV11-1, the J gene TRBJ2-1, with D possibly being TRBD1 (6 bases). V lost 5 bases, J lost 4 bases, and 18 bases lay in between. The length of the CDR3 is 16 residues. Looked up from germline, CDR1 is SGHAT and CDR2 is FQDESV (reference sequence). This CDR3 reads CASSPRGADKYNEQFF. The CDR3 coding sequence is TGTGCCAGCAGCCCCAGGGGTGCGGATAAGTACAATGAGCAGTTCTTC.

This clone was recorded many times. CDR3 in DNA: TGTGCCAGCAGTTTCGAAGGGTCCTATCAGCCCCAGCATTTT. This encodes CASSFEGSYQPQHF. The genes are TRBV12-3 or TRBV12-4 and TRBJ1-5; D is undetermined. The CDR3 is 14 amino acids. Trimming left V 3 bases short and J 5 bases short, with 11 bases between.

The sample holds many counts of this clone. The same CDR3 arises from other DNA sequences in this sample as well. V is TRBV27 and J is TRBJ1-5, with TRBD1 identical over 8 bases. The CDR3 spans 16 residues. V was clipped by 6 bases and J by 0 bases; unmatched bases: 7. Germline lookup yields CDR1 MNHEY and CDR2 SMNVEV (reference sequence). The CDR3 region has the DNA TGTGCCAGCAGCAAGACAGGGGTTTATAGCAATCAGCCCCAGCATTTT. Its protein product is CASSKTGVYSNQPQHF.

DNA for the CDR3: TGTGCCAGCAGTTCAGCAGAGATTACCTACGAGCAGTACTTC. Translation: CASSSAEITYEQYF. The rearrangement links TRBV6-2 or TRBV6-3 to TRBJ2-7; D unclear. Trimming stripped 4 bases from V and 2 bases from J, with 12 bases between. CDR3 size: 14 residues. Looked up from germline, CDR1 is MNHEY and CDR2 is SVGEGT.

This clone is classed as medium-sized. This chain links TRBV28 with TRBJ2-7, with D perhaps matching TRBD1 or TRBD2 (5 bases each). Germline V lookup: CDR1 MDHEN, CDR2 SYDVKM. The V end was cut by 7 bases, the J end by 2 bases, with 15 bases between. The CDR3 spans 14 residues. The CDR3 DNA is TGTGCCAGCAATCTCCTTCGGGGCCCCTACGAGCAGTACTTC. This encodes CASNLLRGPYEQYF.

This clone was seen ten or more times. In DNA, the CDR3 is TGCGCCAGCAGCTTGGTCGGGACAGGGGGAGAGACCCAGTACTTC. Protein sequence: CASSLVGTGGETQYF. The chain combines TRBV5-1 with TRBJ2-5; 11 bases line up with TRBD1. Losses at the gene ends were 0 bases for V and 4 bases for J; bases not matched to a gene: 2. CDR1 is SGHRS and CDR2 is YFSETQ in the germline V gene. CDR3 size: 15 residues.

This clone was detected many times. The chain carries TRBV24-1 and TRBJ2-7, with 8 nucleotides matching TRBD2. Unmatched junction bases numbered 17, after V lost 5 bases and J lost 3 bases. CDR3 length: 18 amino acids. Germline V gives CDR1 KGHDR, CDR2 SFDVKD. CDR3 sequence reads: CATSGGLAGATLDYEQYF. CDR3 nucleotides: TGTGCCACCAGTGGCGGGCTAGCGGGTGCTACCCTGGACTACGAGCAGTACTTC.

This clone was observed at least ten times. The chain carries TRBV11-2 and TRBJ2-6; D unresolved. Trimming pared 5 bases from V and 0 bases from J, leaving 11 bases between. Per the germline V gene, CDR1 is SGHAT and CDR2 is FQNNGV. This CDR3 comprises 16 residues. The CDR3 is CASSPTWGSGANVLTF. Here the CDR3 DNA reads TGTGCCAGCAGCCCGACCTGGGGCTCTGGGGCCAACGTCCTGACTTTC.

This clone was detected ten times or more. In the same sample, other DNA sequences code for this CDR3. The V call is TRBV6-2 or TRBV6-3, the J call TRBJ1-5; TRBD1 is a possible D gene (5 bases). Germline V gives CDR1 MNHEY, CDR2 SVGEGT. V was cut by 1 base and J by 7 bases, with 20 bases left in between. The CDR3 is 17 amino acids. CDR3 DNA: TGTGCCAGCAGTTACTGGCCCCCAGGGTTCAATGTCCAGCCCCAGCATTTT. This encodes CASSYWPPGFNVQPQHF.

The V and J genes are TRBV20-1 and TRBJ2-6, with TRBD2 identical over 8 bases. After removal of 3 bases from V and 6 bases from J, the junction contained 13 bases not matched to a gene. This CDR3 comprises 17 residues. Germline V gene lookup returns CDR1 DFQATT and CDR2 SNEGSKA (reference sequence). The CDR3 region has the DNA TGCAGTGCTAGCAGCGGGGGCGAGGGTACCGTGGCCAACGTCCTGACTTTC. This gives the protein CSASSGGEGTVANVLTF.

This clone appeared many times. The chain joins TRBV20-1 to TRBJ2-1; D tentatively reads TRBD1 or TRBD2 (5 bases each). From germline, CDR1 is DFQATT and CDR2 SNEGSKA (reference sequence). V lost 3 bases, J lost 1 base, and 13 bases lay in between. CDR3 length: 15 amino acids. CDR3 coding DNA: TGCAGTGCTAGGAACCGGGACGGATCCTACAATGAGCAGTTCTTC. It translates to CSARNRDGSYNEQFF.

A few counts support this clone. The genes are TRBV19 and TRBJ2-7; 7 bases agree with TRBD1. V shed 6 bases, J shed 2 bases, and the junction held 4 bases outside the gene matches. This CDR3 region has 13 residues. Germline V gene sequence: CDR1 LNHDA, CDR2 SQIVND (reference sequence). The DNA of the CDR3 is TGTGCCAGTAGCTCCGGGACAGCCTACGAGCAGTACTTC. Protein: CASSSGTAYEQYF.

This clone was seen ten or more times. The V and J genes are TRBV5-1 and TRBJ2-1; 10 bases are a match to TRBD2. Unmatched junction bases numbered 10, after V lost 5 bases and J lost 8 bases. The CDR3 contains 15 residues. Germline V gene sequence: CDR1 SGHRS, CDR2 YFSETQ. The CDR3 loop is CASRPASGSTYEQFF. In DNA form, the CDR3 reads TGCGCCAGCAGACCGGCTAGCGGGAGTACGTATGAGCAGTTCTTC. The full variable domain, its missing parts supplied by reference TRBV5-1 and TRBJ2-1, is KAGVTQTPRYLIKTRGQQVTLSCSPISGHRSVSWYQQTPGQGLQFLFEYFSETQRNKGNFPGRFSGRQFSNSRSEMNVSTLELGDSALYLCASRPASGSTYEQFFGPGTRLTVL.

V and J are TRBV6-1 and TRBJ1-1; D uncertain. This CDR3 region has 13 residues. V lost 2 bases, J lost 3 bases, and 7 bases lay in between. CDR1 MNHNS and CDR2 SASEGT come from the germline V gene. The CDR3 DNA reads as TGTGCCAGCAGTGAATTGGGCCACACTGAAGCTTTCTTT. It codes for CASSELGHTEAFF.

This clone has at least ten counts. V is TRBV11-2 and J is TRBJ2-7; 8 positions match TRBD1. Germline CDR1 reads SGHAT; CDR2 reads FQNNGV. The ends lost 4 bases at V and 7 bases at J; junction bases unmatched: 12. This CDR3 is built from 15 residues. CDR3 in amino acids: CASSWRDRPSGEQYF. The CDR3 nucleotides are TGTGCCAGCAGCTGGAGGGACAGGCCCTCGGGGGAGCAGTACTTC.

This clone appeared many times. This chain links TRBV12-3 or TRBV12-4 with TRBJ1-1; 9 positions agree with TRBD1. The CDR3 runs 14 residues. Unmatched junction bases numbered 4, after V lost 5 bases and J lost 3 bases. The DNA for the CDR3 is TGTGCCAGCAGTCCAACAGGGGGCTACACTGAAGCTTTCTTT. It encodes CASSPTGGYTEAFF.

This clone turned up a few times. With a much larger clone just one base away, this may be a read error. V is TRBV7-7 and J is TRBJ2-2; D is possibly TRBD1 (5 bases). V was pared by 6 bases and J by 5 bases, with 13 bases between. CDR1 is SSHAT, CDR2 FNYEAQ, per germline (reference sequence). CDR3 size: 14 residues. The CDR3 spells CASRIGHNTGELFF. CDR3 coding DNA: TGTGCCAGCAGGATCGGACATAATACCGGGGAGCTGTTTTTT.

This clone was detected a few times. The chain links TRBV28 to TRBJ2-7; 7 bases map to TRBD1. Germline V gives CDR1 MDHEN, CDR2 SYDVKM. V lost 2 bases to trimming and J lost 3 bases; unmatched junction nucleotides: 4. CDR3 length equals 14 residues. The CDR3 spells CASSLPGQVYEQYF. The CDR3 DNA follows: TGTGCCAGCAGTTTACCTGGACAGGTCTACGAGCAGTACTTC. Variable domain in full (rest from reference TRBV28 and TRBJ2-7): DVKVTQSSRYLVKRTGEKVFLECVQDMDHENMFWYRQDPGLGLRLIYFSYDVKMKEKGDIPEGYSVSREKKERFSLILESASTNQTSMYLCASSLPGQVYEQYFGPGTRLTVT.

This clone came up many times. This chain uses TRBV5-1 with TRBJ1-1; 8 bases map to TRBD1. Germline-derived CDR1 and CDR2 are SGHRS and YFSETQ. Trimming at V came to 2 bases and at J to 4 bases, leaving 10 bases not matched to a gene. The CDR3 loop spans 16 amino acids. The CDR3 loop is CASSLLDRADSTEAFF. CDR3 nucleotide sequence: TGCGCCAGCAGCTTATTGGACAGGGCCGACAGCACTGAAGCTTTCTTT.

This clone appeared many times. The CDR3 region is CSARAPPPYEQYF. CDR3 DNA: TGCAGTGCTAGAGCCCCGCCCCCTTACGAGCAGTACTTC. This chain uses TRBV20-1 with TRBJ2-7; D gene unclear. This CDR3 has 13 residues. Germline values: CDR1 DFQATT, CDR2 SNEGSKA (reference sequence). The V gene lost 1 base and the J gene lost 4 bases, with 11 bases spanning the gap.

This clone was picked up many times. V is TRBV9 and J is TRBJ2-2; the match to TRBD2 covers 9 bases. Trimming cost V 4 bases and J 5 bases; bases outside gene matches: 12. The length of the CDR3 is 17 residues. Germline CDR1 is SGDLS and CDR2 is YYNGEE. The CDR3: CASSPRANSGRTGELFF. The CDR3 DNA sequence: TGTGCCAGCAGCCCCCGAGCGAATAGCGGGAGAACCGGGGAGCTGTTTTTT. Filled out from reference TRBV9 and TRBJ2-2, the complete variable domain reads DSGVTQTPKHLITATGQRVTLRCSPRSGDLSVYWYQQSLDQGLQFLIQYYNGEERAKGNILERFSAQQFPDLHSELNLSSLELGDSALYFCASSPRANSGRTGELFFGEGSRLTVL.